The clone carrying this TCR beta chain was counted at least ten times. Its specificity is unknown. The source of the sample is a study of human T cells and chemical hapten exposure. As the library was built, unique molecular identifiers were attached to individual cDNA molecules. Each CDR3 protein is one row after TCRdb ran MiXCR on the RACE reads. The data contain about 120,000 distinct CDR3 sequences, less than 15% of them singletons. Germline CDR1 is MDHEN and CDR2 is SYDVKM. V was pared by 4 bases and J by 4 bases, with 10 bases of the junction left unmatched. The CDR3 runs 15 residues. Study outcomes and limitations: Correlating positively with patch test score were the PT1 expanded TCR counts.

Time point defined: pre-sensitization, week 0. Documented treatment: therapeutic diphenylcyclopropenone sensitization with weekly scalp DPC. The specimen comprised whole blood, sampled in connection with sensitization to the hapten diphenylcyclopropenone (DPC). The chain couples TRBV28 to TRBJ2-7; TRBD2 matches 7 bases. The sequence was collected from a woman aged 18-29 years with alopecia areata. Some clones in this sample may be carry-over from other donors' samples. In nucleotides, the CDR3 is TGTGCCAGCAGTTCCCACGGGACCGGGGGGTACGAGCAGTACTTC. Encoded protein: CASSSHGTGGYEQYF.